The sequence of this T cell receptor (beta chain) was determined in a study of blood T cell repertoires in COVID-19. Study information: The analysed material was cDNA or gDNA that came from T cells, B-cell-depleted T cells, or PBMCs.

Per the original methods: Amplified reference gene primers provided the basis for estimating nucleated cell counts. The protocol was immunoSEQ multiplex PCR, while the TCRdb copy is restricted to in-frame clones and leaves out a portion. V and J calls and clone size are copied from that table; D and trimming were computed from the DNA. This sample has about 120,000 clones; approximately 70% occur once, and the top ten carry approximately 8%. This TCR was sampled from a woman aged 55-70 years with acute or convalescent COVID-19. Sequencing was performed on peripheral blood.

The CDR3 DNA reads as TGTGCCAGCGGGAAGGAGGTCCAGTATGGCTACACCTTC. Amino acid sequence: CASGKEVQYGYTF. V gene TRBV5-6 combines with J gene TRBJ1-2; D not certain. V shed 7 bases and J shed 5 bases, with 15 bases lying between them. The CDR3 runs to 13 residues. The germline gives CDR1 SGHDT, CDR2 YYEEEE. The full variable domain, its missing parts supplied by reference TRBV5-6 and TRBJ1-2, is DAGVTQSPTHLIKTRGQQVTLRCSPKSGHDTVSWYQQALGQGPQFIFQYYEEEERQRGNFPDRFSGHQFPNYSSELNVNALLLGDSALYLCASGKEVQYGYTFGSGTRLTVV.